This T cell receptor beta chain was observed in a study of blood T cell repertoires in COVID-19. Overall study context: Cohort 3 recovered donors had two negative PCRs, clearance, or symptom resolution. Acute and convalescent COVID-19 specimens originated in the United States, Italy and Spain.

V was shortened by 3 bases and J by 2 bases, with 12 bases between the two germline ends. The germline gives CDR1 KGHDR, CDR2 SFDVKD. The CDR3 consists of 15 residues. In the source study's methods: Amplifying reference gene primers gave estimates of nucleated cell counts. Method: immunoSEQ multiplex PCR; TCRdb's copy keeps in-frame clones and lacks some. Clone size and V and J calls were adopted from that table, with D and trimming inferred from the DNA. The repertoire holds roughly 190,000 clones, approximately 86% seen once, with approximately 25% in the top ten. V usage is TRBV24-1 and J usage is TRBJ1-2, with D perhaps matching TRBD1 (5 bases). The sequence was obtained from a woman aged 40 to 50 in a cohort exposed to, infected with or recovered from COVID-19 (not recorded which). The sequenced material came from PBMCs or T cells enriched from blood (not recorded which). CDR3 protein: CATSDPRARNYGYTF. In nucleotides, the CDR3 is TGTGCCACCAGTGATCCCAGGGCAAGAAACTATGGCTACACCTTC.